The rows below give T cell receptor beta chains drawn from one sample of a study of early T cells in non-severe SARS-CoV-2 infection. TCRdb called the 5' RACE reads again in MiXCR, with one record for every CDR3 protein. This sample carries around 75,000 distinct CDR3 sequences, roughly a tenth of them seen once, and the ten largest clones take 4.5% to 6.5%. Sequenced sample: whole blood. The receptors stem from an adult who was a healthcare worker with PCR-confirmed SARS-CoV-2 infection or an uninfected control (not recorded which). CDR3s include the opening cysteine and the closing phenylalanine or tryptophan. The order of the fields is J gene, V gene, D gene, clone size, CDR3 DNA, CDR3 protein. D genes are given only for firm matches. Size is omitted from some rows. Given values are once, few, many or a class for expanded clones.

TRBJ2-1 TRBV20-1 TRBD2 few TGCAGTGCTACCGGGACTAGCGCGTATGAGCAGTTCTTC CSATGTSAYEQFF
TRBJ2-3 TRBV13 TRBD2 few TGTGCCAGCAGCTATGGGACTAGCGGGGAGAACACAGATACGCAGTATTTT CASSYGTSGENTDTQYF
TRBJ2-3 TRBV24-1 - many TGTGCCACCAGTGACTTCCCTACTACAGGGGGGGTAACAGATACGCAGTATTTT CATSDFPTTGGVTDTQYF
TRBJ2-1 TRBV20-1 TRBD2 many TGCAGTGCTAGCCGGACTAGCGGGGGACTTACCTACAATGAGCAGTTCTTC CSASRTSGGLTYNEQFF
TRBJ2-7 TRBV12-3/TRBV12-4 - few TGTGCCAGCAGTTTACGGGACTCCGGAGCTGGCGAGCAGTACTTC CASSLRDSGAGEQYF
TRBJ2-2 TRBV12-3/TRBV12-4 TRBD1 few TGTGCCAGCAGAATTGACAGGGGGCTTGTCACCGGGGAGCTGTTTTTT CASRIDRGLVTGELFF
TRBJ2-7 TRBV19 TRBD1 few TGTGCCAGTAGTATAGACCCCGGACAGGGCCCATACGAGCAGTACTTC CASSIDPGQGPYEQYF
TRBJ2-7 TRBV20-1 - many TGCAGTGCTAGTGACTGGGAGAGCAACACGGGGGAGCAGTACTTC CSASDWESNTGEQYF
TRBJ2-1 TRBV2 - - TGTGCCACCTCCATCGGCCTGCGGCGCAATGAGCAGTTCTTC CATSIGLRRNEQFF
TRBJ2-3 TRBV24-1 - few TGTGCCACCAGTGATTTAGACAGCCGCACAGATACGCAGTATTTT CATSDLDSRTDTQYF
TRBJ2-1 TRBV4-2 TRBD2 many TGTGCCAGCAGCCAAGATGCTAGCGGGAGTCTGTATGAGCAGTTCTTC CASSQDASGSLYEQFF
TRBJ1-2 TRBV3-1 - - TGTGCCAGCAGCCAAGATCGGATCTATGGCTACACCTTC CASSQDRIYGYTF
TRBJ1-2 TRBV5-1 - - TGCGCCAGCAGCCGAGGACGGCTCTATGGCTACACCTTC CASSRGRLYGYTF
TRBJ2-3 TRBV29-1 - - TGCAGCGTTGCCCCAGGGAAAGCGGATACGCAGTATTTT CSVAPGKADTQYF
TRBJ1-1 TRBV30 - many TGTGCCTGGAGTGTAGGGGTAGGGACGATCACTGAAGCTTTCTTT CAWSVGVGTITEAFF
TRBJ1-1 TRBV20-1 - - TGCAGTGCGCAGCGAGTTTTGGGGGCTTTCTTT CSAQRVLGAFF
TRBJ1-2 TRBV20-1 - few TGCAGTGCTAGCATCAGTTATGGCTACACCTTC CSASISYGYTF
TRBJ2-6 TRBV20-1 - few TGCAGTGCTAACCCAGGGGTTACTGGGGCCAACGTCCTGACTTTC CSANPGVTGANVLTF
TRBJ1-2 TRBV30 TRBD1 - TGTGCCTGGCATAAACAGGGGGCCTATGGCTACACCTTC CAWHKQGAYGYTF
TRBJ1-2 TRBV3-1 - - TGTGCCAGCAGCCCCTCGCGCCATAGCCTGGGGAGGTCGGGATATGGCTACACCTTC CASSPSRHSLGRSGYGYTF
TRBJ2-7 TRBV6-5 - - TGTGCCAGCAGTTACTCTACCCAGACCTACGAGCAGTACTTC CASSYSTQTYEQYF
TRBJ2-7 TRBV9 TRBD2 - TGTGCCAGCAGCCCCCGACTAGCGGGAGTGTGGGAGCAGTACTTC CASSPRLAGVWEQYF
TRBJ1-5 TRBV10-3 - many TGTGCCATCTGCCAGGGTGGCAATCAGCCCCAGCATTTT CAICQGGNQPQHF
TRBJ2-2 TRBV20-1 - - TGCAGTGCTCAGACAGGATCCGGGGAGCTGTTTTTT CSAQTGSGELFF
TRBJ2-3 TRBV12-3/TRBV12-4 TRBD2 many TGTGCCAGCAGTCCAGGGACTAGCGGGATCACAGATACGCAGTATTTT CASSPGTSGITDTQYF
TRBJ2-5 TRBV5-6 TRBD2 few TGTGCCAGCAGCTCCCGCGCGGGAGGGGGAGAGACCCAGTACTTC CASSSRAGGGETQYF